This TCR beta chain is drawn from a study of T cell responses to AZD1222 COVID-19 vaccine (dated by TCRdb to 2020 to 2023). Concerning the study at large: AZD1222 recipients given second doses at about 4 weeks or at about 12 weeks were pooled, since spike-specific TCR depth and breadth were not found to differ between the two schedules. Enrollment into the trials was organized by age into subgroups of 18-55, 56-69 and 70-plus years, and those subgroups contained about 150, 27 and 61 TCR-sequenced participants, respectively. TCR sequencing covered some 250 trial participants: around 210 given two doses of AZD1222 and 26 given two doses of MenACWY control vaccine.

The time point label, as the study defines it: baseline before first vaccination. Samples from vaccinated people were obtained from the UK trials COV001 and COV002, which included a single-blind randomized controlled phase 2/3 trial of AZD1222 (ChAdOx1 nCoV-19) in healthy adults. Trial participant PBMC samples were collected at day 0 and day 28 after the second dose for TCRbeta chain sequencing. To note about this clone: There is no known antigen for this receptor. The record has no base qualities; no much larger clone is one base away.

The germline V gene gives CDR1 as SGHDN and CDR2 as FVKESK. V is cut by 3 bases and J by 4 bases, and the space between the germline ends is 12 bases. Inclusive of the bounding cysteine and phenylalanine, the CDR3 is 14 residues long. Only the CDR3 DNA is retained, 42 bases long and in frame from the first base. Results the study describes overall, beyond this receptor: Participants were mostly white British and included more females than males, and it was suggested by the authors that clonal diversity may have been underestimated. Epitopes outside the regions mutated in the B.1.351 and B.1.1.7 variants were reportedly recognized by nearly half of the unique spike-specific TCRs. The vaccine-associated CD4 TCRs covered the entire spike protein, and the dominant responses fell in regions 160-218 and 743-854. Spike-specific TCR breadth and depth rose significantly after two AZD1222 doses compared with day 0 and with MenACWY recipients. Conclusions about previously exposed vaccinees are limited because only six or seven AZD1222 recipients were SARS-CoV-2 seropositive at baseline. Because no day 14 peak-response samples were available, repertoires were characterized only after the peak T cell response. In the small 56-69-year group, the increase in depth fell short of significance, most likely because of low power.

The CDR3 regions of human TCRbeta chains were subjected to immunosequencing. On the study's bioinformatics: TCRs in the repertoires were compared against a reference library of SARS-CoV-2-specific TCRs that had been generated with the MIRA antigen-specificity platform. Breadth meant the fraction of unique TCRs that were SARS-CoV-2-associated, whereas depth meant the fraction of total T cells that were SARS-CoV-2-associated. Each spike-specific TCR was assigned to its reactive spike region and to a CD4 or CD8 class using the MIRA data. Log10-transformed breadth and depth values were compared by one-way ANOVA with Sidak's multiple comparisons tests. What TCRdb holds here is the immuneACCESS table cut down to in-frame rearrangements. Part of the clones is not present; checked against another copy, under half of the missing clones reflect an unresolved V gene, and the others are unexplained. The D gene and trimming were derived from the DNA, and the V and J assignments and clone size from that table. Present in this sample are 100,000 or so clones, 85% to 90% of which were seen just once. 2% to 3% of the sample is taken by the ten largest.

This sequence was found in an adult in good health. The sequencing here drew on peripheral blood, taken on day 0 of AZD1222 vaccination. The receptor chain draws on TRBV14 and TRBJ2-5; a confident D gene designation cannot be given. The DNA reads TGTGCCAGCAGCCACGGTTTTGTAAGAGAGACCCAGTACTTC. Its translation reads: CASSHGFVRETQYF.